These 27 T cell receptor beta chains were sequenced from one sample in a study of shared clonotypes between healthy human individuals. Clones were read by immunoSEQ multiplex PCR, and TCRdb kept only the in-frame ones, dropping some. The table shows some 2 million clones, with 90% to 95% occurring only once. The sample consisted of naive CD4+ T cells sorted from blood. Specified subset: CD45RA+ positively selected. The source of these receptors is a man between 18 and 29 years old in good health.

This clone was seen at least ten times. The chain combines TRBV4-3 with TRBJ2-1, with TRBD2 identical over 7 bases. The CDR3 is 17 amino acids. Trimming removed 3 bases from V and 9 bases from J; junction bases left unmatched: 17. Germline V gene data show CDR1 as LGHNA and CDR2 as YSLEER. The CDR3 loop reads CASSHRFAGVMIGEQFF. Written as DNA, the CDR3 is TGCGCCAGCAGCCACCGCTTCGCGGGAGTAATGATAGGTGAGCAGTTCTTC.

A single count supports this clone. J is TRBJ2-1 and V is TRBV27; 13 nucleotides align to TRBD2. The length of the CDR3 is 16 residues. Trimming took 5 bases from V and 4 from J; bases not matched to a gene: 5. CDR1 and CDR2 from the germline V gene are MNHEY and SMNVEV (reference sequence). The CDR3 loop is CASSPGLAGSYNEQFF. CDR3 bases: TGTGCCAGCAGTCCGGGACTAGCGGGATCGTACAATGAGCAGTTCTTC.

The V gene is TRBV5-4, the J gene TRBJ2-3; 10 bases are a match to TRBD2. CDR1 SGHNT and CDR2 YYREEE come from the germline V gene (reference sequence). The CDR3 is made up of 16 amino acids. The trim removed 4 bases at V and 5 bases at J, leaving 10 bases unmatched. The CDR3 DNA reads TGTGCCAGCAGCAATCCAGGGCTAGCGGGAGTAGATACGCAGTATTTT. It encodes CASSNPGLAGVDTQYF. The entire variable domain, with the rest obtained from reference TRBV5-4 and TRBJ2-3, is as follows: ETGVTQSPTHLIKTRGQQVTLRCSSQSGHNTVSWYQQALGQGPQFIFQYYREEENGRGNFPPRFSGLQFPNYSSELNVNALELDDSALYLCASSNPGLAGVDTQYFGPGTRLTVL.

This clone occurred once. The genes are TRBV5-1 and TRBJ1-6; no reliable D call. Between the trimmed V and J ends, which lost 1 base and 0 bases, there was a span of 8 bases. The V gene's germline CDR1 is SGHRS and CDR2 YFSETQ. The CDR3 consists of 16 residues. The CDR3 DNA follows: TGCGCCAGCAGCTTGAGTGAGAGCTCCTATAATTCACCCCTCCACTTT. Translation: CASSLSESSYNSPLHF.

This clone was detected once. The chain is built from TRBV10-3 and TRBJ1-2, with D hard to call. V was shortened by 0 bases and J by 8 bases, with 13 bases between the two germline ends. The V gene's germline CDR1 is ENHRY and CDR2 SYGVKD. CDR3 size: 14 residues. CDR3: CAISESEAAVGYTF. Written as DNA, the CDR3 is TGTGCCATCAGTGAGTCTGAGGCCGCCGTGGGCTACACCTTC.

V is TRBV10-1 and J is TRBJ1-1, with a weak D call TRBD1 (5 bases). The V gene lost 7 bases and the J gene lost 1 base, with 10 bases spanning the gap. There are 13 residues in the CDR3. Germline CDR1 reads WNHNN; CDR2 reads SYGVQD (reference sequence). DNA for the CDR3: TGCGCCAGCACAGAGGGGACGAACACTGAAGCTTTCTTT. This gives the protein CASTEGTNTEAFF.

For the CDR3, the DNA is TGTGCCAGCAGTTTATATGGGGCAGGTCTGAACACTGAAGCTTTCTTT. It specifies CASSLYGAGLNTEAFF. This rearrangement joins TRBV27 to TRBJ1-1; possibly TRBD1 for D (5 bases). CDR3 length: 16 amino acids. Trimming took off 1 base at V and 0 bases at J, with 12 bases between the two ends. Germline V gene data show CDR1 as MNHEY and CDR2 as SMNVEV (reference sequence).

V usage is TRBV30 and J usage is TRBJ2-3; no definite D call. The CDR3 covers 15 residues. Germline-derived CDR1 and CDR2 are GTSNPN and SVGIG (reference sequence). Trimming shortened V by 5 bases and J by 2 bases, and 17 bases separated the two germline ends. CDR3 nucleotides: TGTGCCTGGGGCGCTGCGGTCCTCTCCACAGATACGCAGTATTTT. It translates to CAWGAAVLSTDTQYF.

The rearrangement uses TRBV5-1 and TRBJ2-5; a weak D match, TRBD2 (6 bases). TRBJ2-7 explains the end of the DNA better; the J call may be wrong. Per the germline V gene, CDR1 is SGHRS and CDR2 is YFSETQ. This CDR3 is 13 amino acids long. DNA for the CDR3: TGCGCCAGCAGCTGGACTAACTCCTACGAGCAGTACTTC. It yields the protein CASSWTNSYEQYF.

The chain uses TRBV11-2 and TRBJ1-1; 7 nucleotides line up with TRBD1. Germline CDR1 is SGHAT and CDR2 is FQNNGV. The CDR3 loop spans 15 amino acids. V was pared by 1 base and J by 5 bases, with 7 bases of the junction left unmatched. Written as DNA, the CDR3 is TGTGCCAGCAGCTTAGGGGTGACAGGGCGGACTGAAGCTTTCTTT. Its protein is CASSLGVTGRTEAFF. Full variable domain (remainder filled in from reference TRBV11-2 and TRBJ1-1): EAGVAQSPRYKIIEKRQSVAFWCNPISGHATLYWYQQILGQGPKLLIQFQNNGVVDDSQLPKDRFSAERLKGVDSTLKIQPAKLEDSAVYLCASSLGVTGRTEAFFGQGTRLTVV.

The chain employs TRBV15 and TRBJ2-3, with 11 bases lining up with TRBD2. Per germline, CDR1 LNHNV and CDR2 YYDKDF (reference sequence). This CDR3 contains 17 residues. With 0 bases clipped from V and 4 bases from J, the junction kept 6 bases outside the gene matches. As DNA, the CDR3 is TGTGCCACCAGCAGAGAAACTAGCGGGGGCAACGCAGATACGCAGTATTTT. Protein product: CATSRETSGGNADTQYF.

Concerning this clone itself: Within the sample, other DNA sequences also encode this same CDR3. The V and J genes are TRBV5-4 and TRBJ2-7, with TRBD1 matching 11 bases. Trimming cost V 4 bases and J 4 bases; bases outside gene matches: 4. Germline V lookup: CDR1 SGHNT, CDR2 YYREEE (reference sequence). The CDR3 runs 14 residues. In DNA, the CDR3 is TGTGCCAGCAGCCCGGGACAGGGGGGATACGAGCAGTACTTC. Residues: CASSPGQGGYEQYF.

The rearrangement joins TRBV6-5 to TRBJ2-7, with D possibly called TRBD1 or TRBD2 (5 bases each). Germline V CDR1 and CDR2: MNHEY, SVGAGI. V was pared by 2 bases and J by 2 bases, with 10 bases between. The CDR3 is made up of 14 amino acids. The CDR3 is CASSYRDRPYEQYF. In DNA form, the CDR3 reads TGTGCCAGCAGTTACCGGGACCGTCCCTACGAGCAGTACTTC.

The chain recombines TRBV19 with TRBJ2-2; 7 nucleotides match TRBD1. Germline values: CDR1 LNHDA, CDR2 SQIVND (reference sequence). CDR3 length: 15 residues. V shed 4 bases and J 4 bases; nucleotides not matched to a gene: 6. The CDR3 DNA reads TGTGCCAGTAGTAGTGGGACAGTGTCCACCGGGGAGCTGTTTTTT. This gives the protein CASSSGTVSTGELFF.

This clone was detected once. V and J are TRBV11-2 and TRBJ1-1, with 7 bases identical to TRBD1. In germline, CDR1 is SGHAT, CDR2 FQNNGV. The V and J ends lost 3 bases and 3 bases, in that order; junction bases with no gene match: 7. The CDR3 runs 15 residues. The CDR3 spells CASSFTGTADTEAFF. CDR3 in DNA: TGTGCCAGCAGCTTTACCGGGACAGCGGACACTGAAGCTTTCTTT. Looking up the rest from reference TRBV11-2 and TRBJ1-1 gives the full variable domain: EAGVAQSPRYKIIEKRQSVAFWCNPISGHATLYWYQQILGQGPKLLIQFQNNGVVDDSQLPKDRFSAERLKGVDSTLKIQPAKLEDSAVYLCASSFTGTADTEAFFGQGTRLTVV.

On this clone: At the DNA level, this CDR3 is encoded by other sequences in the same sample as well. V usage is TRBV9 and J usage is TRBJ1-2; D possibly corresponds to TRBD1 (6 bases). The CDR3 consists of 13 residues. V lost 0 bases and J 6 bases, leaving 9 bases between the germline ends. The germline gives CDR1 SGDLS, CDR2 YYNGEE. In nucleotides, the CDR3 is TGTGCCAGCAGCGTAGACAGGGCTGATGGCTACACCTTC. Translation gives CASSVDRADGYTF.

Here the CDR3 DNA reads TGTGCCAGCAGCTTTGACCTGGGACTAGTAGTTGGAGATACGCAGTATTTT. Its translation is CASSFDLGLVVGDTQYF. This chain links TRBV5-4 with TRBJ2-3; TRBD2 aligns across 8 bases. The CDR3 has 17 amino acids. Germline-derived CDR1 and CDR2 are SGHNT and YYREEE (reference sequence). V shed 2 bases and J 5 bases; nucleotides not matched to a gene: 13.

CDR3 region: CASSYQRSSYEQYF. CDR3 DNA sequence: TGTGCCAGCAGTTATCAGAGGAGCTCCTACGAGCAGTACTTC. The chain joins TRBV6-5 to TRBJ2-7; D is uncertain. The germline V and J ends were trimmed by 3 bases and 0 bases, with 9 bases remaining between them. CDR1 and CDR2 (germline): MNHEY, SVGAGI. The CDR3 length is 14 residues.

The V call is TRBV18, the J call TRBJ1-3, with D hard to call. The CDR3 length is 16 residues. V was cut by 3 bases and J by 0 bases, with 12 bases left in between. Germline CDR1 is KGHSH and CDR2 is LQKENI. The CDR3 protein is CASSPSDKISGNTIYF. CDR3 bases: TGTGCCAGCTCACCCAGCGACAAGATCTCTGGAAACACCATATATTTT.

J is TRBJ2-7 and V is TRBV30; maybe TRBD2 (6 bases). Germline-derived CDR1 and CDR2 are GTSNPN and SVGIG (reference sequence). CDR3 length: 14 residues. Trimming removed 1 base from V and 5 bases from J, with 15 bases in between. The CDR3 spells CAWSGRATVHEQYF. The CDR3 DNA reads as TGTGCCTGGAGTGGGAGGGCAACGGTCCACGAGCAGTACTTC.

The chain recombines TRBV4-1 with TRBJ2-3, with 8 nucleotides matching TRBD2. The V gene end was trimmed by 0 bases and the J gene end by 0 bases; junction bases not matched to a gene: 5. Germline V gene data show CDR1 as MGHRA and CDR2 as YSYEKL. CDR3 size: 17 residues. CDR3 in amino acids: CASSQDGTRPSTDTQYF. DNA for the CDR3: TGCGCCAGCAGCCAAGACGGGACTAGACCTAGCACAGATACGCAGTATTTT.

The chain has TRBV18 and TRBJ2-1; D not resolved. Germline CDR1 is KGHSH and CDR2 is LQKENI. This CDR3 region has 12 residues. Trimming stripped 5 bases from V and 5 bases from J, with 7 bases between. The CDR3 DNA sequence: TGTGCCAGCTCAAGGCCCCACAATGAGCAGTTCTTC. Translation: CASSRPHNEQFF.

CDR3 protein: CASRRTVMNTEAFF. Written as DNA, the CDR3 is TGTGCCAGCAGGCGGACAGTAATGAACACTGAAGCTTTCTTT. The chain links TRBV6-5 to TRBJ1-1; D possibly corresponds to TRBD1 (6 bases). From germline, CDR1 is MNHEY and CDR2 SVGAGI. Trimming took off 6 bases at V and 0 bases at J, with 11 bases between the two ends. This CDR3 has 14 residues.

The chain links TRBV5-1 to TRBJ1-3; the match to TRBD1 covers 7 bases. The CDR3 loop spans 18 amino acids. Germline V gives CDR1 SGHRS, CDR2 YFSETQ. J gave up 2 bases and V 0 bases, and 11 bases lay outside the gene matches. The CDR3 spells CASSLDTTGPFAGNTIYF. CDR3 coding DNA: TGCGCCAGCAGCTTGGATACGACAGGGCCGTTTGCTGGAAACACCATATATTTT.

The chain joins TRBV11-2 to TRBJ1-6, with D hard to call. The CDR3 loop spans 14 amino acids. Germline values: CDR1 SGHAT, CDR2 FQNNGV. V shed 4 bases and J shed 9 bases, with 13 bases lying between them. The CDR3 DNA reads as TGTGCCAGCAGCTCCTACTCAATAGTTTCACCCCTCCACTTT. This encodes CASSSYSIVSPLHF. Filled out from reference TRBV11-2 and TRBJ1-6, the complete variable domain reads EAGVAQSPRYKIIEKRQSVAFWCNPISGHATLYWYQQILGQGPKLLIQFQNNGVVDDSQLPKDRFSAERLKGVDSTLKIQPAKLEDSAVYLCASSSYSIVSPLHFGNGTRLTVT.

This CDR3 is CASSLSTGGFTEAFF. The CDR3 DNA sequence: TGTGCCAGCAGTTTATCGACAGGGGGCTTCACTGAAGCTTTCTTT. The chain employs TRBV27 and TRBJ1-1, with 10 positions matching TRBD1. V shed 0 bases and J 4 bases; nucleotides not matched to a gene: 2. The CDR3 consists of 15 residues. Germline CDR1 MNHEY, CDR2 SMNVEV (reference sequence).

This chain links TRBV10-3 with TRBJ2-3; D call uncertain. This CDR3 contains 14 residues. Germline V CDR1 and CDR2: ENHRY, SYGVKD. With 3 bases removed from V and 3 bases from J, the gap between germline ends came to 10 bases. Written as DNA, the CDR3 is TGTGCCATCAGTGATCGTCTAGTAACAGATACGCAGTATTTT. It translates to CAISDRLVTDTQYF.